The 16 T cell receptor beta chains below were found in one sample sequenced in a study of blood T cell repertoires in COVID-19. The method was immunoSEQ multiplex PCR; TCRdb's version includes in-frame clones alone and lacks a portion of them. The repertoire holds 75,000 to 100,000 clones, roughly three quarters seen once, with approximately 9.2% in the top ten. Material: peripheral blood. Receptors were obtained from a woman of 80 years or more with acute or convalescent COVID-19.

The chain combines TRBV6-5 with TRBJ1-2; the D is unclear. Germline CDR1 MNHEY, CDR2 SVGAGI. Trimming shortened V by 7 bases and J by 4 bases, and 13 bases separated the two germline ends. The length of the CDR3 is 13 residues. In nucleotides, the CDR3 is TGTGCCAGCAAGACACCCCACTTCTATGGCTACACCTTC. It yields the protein CASKTPHFYGYTF.

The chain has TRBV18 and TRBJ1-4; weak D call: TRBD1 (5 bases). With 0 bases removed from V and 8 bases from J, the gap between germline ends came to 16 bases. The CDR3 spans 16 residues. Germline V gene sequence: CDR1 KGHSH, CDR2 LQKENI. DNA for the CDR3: TGTGCCAGCTCACCACCGAGTGAAGGGGCGCGGGAAAAACTGTTTTTT. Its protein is CASSPPSEGAREKLFF.

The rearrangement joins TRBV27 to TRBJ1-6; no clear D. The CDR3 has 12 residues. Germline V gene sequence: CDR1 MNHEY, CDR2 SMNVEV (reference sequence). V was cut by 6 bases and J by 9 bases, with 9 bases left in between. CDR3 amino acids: CASRPMSSPLHF. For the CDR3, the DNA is TGTGCCAGCAGGCCCATGAGTTCACCCCTCCACTTT.

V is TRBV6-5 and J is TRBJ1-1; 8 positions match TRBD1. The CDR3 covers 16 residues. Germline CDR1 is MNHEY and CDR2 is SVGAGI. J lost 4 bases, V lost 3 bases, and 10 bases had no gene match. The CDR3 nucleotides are TGTGCCAGCAGTTATTTCCCCCAGGGGGCTAGCACTGAAGCTTTCTTT. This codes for CASSYFPQGASTEAFF.

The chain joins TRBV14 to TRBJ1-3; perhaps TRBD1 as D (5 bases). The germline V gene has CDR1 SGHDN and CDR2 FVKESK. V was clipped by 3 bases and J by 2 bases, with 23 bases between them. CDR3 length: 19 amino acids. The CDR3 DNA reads TGTGCCAGCAGCCAGAACCTTGGGGCAGGGCCGGAAGCTGGAAACACCATATATTTT. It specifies CASSQNLGAGPEAGNTIYF.

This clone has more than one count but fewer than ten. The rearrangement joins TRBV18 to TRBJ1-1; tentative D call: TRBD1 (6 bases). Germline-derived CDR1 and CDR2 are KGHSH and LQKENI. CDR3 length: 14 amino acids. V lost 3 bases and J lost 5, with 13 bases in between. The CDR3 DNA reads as TGTGCCAGCTCACCCGCCCCTACAGGGACTGAAGCTTTCTTT. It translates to CASSPAPTGTEAFF.

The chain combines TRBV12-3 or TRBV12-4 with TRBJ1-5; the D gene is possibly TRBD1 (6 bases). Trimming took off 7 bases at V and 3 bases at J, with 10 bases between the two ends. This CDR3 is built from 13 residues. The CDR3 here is CASTQGLNQPQHF. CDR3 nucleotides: TGTGCCAGCACACAGGGCCTCAATCAGCCCCAGCATTTT.

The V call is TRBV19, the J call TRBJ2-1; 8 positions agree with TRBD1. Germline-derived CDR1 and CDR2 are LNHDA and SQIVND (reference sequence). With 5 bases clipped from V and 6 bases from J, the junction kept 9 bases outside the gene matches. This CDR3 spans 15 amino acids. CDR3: CASSRTGLGSNEQFF. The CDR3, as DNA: TGTGCCAGTAGTCGGACAGGGCTAGGGAGCAATGAGCAGTTCTTC.

The CDR3 here is CASSEQQGARTEAFF. In DNA form, the CDR3 reads TGTGCCAGCAGTGAACAACAGGGGGCGCGCACTGAAGCTTTCTTT. The chain has TRBV6-1 and TRBJ1-1; the match to TRBD1 covers 9 bases. Germline V gives CDR1 MNHNS, CDR2 SASEGT. The junction had 5 bases not matched to a gene; V was cut back by 2 bases and J by 4 bases. The CDR3 length is 15 residues.

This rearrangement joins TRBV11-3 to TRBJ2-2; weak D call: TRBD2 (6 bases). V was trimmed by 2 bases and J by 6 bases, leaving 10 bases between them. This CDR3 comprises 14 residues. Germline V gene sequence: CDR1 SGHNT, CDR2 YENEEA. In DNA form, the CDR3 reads TGTGCCAGCAGCTTATTCGGGAGCGCCGGGGAGCTGTTTTTT. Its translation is CASSLFGSAGELFF.

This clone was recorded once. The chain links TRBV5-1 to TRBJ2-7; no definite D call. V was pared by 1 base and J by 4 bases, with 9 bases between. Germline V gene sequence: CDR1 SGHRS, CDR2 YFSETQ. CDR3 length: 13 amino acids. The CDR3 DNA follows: TGCGCCAGCAGCTTGAGTCAGAATTACGAGCAGTACTTC. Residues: CASSLSQNYEQYF.

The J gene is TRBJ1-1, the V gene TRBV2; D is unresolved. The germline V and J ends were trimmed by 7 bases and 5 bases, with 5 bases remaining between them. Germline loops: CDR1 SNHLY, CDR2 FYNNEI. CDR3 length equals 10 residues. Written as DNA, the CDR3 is TGTGCCAGCATAAATACTGAAGCTTTCTTT. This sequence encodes CASINTEAFF.

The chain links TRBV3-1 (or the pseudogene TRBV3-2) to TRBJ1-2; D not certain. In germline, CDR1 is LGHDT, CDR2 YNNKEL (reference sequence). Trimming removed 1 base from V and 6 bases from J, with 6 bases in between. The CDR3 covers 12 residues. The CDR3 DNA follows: TGTGCCAGCAGCCAAGGAGGCCATGGCTACACCTTC. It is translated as CASSQGGHGYTF.

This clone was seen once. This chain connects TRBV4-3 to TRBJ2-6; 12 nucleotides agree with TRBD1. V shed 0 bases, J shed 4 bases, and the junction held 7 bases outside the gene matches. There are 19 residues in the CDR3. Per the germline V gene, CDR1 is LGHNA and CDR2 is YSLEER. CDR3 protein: CASSQDWGQGAGGANVLTF. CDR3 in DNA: TGCGCCAGCAGCCAAGATTGGGGACAGGGGGCTGGAGGGGCCAACGTCCTGACTTTC.

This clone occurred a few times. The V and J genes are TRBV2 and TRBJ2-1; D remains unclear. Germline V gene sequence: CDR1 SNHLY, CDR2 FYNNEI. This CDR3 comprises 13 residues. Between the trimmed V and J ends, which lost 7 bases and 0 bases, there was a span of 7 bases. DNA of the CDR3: TGTGCCAGCAAAACAGCCTCCTACAATGAGCAGTTCTTC. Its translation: CASKTASYNEQFF.

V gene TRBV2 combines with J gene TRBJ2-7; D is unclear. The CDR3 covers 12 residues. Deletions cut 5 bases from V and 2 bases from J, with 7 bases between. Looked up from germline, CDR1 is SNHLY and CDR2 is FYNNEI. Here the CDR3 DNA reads TGTGCCAGCAGTTTACAAGCCTACGAGCAGTACTTC. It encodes CASSLQAYEQYF.